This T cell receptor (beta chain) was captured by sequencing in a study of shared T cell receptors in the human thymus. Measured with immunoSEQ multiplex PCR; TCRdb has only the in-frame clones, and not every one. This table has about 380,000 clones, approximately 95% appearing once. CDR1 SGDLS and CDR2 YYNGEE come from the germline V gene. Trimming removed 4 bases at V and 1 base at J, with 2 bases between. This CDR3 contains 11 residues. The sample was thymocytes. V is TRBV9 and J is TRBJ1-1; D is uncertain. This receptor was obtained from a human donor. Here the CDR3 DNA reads TGTGCCAGCAGCTCGAACACTGAAGCTTTCTTT. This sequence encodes CASSSNTEAFF.